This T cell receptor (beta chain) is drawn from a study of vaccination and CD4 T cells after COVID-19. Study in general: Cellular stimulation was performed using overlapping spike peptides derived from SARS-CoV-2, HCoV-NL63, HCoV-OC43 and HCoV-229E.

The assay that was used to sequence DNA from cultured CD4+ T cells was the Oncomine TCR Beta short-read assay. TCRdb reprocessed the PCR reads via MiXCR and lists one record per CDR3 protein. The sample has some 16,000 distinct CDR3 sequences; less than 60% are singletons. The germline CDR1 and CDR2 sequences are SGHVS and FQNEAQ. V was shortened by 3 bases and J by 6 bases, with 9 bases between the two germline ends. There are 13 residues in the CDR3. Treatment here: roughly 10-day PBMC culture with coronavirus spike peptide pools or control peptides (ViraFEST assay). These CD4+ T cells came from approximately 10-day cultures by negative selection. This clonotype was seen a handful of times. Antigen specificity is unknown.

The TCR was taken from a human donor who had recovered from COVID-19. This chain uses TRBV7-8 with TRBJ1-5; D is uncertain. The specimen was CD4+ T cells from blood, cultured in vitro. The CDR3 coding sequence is TGTGCCAGCAGCTTCCCAGAAGGTCAGCCCCAGCATTTT. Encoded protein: CASSFPEGQPQHF. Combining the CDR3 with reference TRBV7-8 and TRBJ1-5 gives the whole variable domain GAGVSQSPRYKVAKRGQDVALRCDPISGHVSLFWYQQALGQGPEFLTYFQNEAQLDKSGLPSDRFFAERPEGSVSTLKIQRTQQEDSAVYLCASSFPEGQPQHFGDGTRLSIL.